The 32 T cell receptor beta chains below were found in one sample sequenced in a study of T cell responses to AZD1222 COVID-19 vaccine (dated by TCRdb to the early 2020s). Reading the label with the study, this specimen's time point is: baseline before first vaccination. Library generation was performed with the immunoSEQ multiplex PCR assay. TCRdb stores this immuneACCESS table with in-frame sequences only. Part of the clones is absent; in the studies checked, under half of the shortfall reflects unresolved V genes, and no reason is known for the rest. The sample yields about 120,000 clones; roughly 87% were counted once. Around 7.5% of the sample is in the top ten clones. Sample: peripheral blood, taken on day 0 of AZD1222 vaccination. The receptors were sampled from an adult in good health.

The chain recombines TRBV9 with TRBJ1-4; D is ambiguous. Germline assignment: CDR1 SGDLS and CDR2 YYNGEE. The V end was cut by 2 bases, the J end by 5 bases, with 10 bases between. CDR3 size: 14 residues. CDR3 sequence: CASSVGVQNEKLFF. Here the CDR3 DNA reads TGTGCCAGCAGCGTTGGGGTCCAAAATGAAAAACTGTTTTTT.

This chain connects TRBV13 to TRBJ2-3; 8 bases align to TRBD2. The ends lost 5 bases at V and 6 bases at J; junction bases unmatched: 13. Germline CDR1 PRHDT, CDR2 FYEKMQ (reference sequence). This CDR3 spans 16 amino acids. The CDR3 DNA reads TGTGCCAGCAGCCCGGTGGGAAGCGGGAGACCGGATACGCAGTATTTT. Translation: CASSPVGSGRPDTQYF.

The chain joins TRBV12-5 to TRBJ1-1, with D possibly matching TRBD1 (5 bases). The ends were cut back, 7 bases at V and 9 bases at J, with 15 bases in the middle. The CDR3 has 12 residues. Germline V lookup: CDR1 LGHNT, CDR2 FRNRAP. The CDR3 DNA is TGTGCTAGTGCTACCCCTCCAGGGAAAGCTTTCTTT. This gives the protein CASATPPGKAFF. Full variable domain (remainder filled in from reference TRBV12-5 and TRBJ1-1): DARVTQTPRHKVTEMGQEVTMRCQPILGHNTVFWYRQTMMQGLELLAYFRNRAPLDDSGMPKDRFSAEMPDATLATLKIQPSEPRDSAVYFCASATPPGKAFFGQGTRLTVV.

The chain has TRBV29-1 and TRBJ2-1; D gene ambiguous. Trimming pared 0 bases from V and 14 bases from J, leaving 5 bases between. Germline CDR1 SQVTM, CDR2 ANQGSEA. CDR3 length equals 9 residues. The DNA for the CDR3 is TGCAGCGTTGAAGATTTTGAGTTCTTC. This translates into CSVEDFEFF.

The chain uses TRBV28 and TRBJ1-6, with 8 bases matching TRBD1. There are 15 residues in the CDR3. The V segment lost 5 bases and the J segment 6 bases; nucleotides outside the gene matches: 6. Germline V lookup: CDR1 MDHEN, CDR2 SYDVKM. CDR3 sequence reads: CASSLAGGSNSPLHF. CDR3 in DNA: TGTGCCAGCAGTCTCGCAGGGGGCTCTAATTCACCCCTCCACTTT.

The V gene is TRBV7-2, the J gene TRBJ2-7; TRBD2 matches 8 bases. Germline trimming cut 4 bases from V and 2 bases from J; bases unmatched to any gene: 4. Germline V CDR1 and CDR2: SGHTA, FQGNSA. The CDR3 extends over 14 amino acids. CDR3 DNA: TGTGCCAGCAGCTCGGCGGGAGGCCCCTACGAGCAGTACTTC. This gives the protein CASSSAGGPYEQYF.

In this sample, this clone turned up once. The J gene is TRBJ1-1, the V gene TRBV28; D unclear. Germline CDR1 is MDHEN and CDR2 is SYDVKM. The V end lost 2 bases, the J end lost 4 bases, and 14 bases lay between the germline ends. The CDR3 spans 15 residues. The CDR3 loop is CASSLVGFGSTEAFF. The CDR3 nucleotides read TGTGCCAGCAGTTTAGTCGGCTTCGGGAGCACTGAAGCTTTCTTT.

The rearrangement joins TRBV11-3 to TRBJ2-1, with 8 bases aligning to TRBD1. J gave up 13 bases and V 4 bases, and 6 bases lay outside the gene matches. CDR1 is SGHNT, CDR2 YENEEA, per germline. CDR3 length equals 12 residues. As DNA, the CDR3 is TGTGCCAGCAGCTCGCGGACAGGGCCACAGTTCTTC. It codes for CASSSRTGPQFF.

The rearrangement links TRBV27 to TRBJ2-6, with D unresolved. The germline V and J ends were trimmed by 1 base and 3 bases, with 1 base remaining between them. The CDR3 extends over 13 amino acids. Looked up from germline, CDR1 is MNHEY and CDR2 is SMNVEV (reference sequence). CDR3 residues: CASSLFGANVLTF. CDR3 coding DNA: TGTGCCAGCAGTTTATTTGGGGCCAACGTCCTGACTTTC.

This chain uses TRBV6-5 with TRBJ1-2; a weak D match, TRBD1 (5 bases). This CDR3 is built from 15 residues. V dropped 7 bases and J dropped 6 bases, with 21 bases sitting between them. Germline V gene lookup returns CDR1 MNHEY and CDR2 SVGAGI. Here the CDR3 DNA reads TGTGCCAGCACCCCACTGATCGGGGCCGGAGATGGCTACACCTTC. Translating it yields CASTPLIGAGDGYTF.

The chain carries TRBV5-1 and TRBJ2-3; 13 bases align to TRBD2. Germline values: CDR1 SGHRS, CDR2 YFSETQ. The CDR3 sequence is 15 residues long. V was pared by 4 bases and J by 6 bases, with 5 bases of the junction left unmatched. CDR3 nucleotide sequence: TGCGCCAGCAGCATGGGACTAGCGGGGTCTGATACGCAGTATTTT. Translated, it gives CASSMGLAGSDTQYF.

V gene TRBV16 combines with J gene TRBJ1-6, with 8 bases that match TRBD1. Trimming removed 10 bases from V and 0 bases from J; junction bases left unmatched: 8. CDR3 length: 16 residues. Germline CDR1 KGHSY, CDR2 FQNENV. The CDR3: CATSGQASSYNSPLHF. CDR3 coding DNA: TGTGCCACCTCGGGACAGGCCAGCTCCTATAATTCACCCCTCCACTTT.

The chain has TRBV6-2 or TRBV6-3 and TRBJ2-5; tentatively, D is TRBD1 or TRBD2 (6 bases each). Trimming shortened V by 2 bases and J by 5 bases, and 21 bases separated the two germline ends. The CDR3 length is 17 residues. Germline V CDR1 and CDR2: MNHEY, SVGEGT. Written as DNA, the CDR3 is TGTGCCAGCAGTTACCCGGGGGCTGCGACGCCGGGGGAGACCCAGTACTTC. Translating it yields CASSYPGAATPGETQYF.

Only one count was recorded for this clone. Here the CDR3 reads CASSEASGAYTDTQYF. The CDR3 nucleotides read TGCGCCAGCAGCGAGGCTAGCGGGGCTTACACAGATACGCAGTATTTT. This chain connects TRBV5-1 to TRBJ2-3; 9 positions match TRBD2. Trimming removed 4 bases from V and 2 bases from J; junction bases left unmatched: 8. This CDR3 contains 16 residues. The germline V gene has CDR1 SGHRS and CDR2 YFSETQ.

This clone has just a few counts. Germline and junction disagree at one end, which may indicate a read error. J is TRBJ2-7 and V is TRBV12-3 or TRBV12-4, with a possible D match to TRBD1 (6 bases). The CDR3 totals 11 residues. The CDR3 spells CASSFGQFQNF. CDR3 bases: TGTGCCAGCAGTTTTGGACAGTTTCAGAACTTC.

In DNA form, the CDR3 reads TGTGCCAGCAGCCCGGAGGGATTAAGGGTCCCAGAGGCCTATAGCAATCAGCCCCAGCATTTT. Translating it yields CASSPEGLRVPEAYSNQPQHF. The chain carries TRBV9 and TRBJ1-5; D gene uncertain. The V end was cut by 4 bases, the J end by 0 bases, with 29 bases between. Germline values: CDR1 SGDLS, CDR2 YYNGEE. The CDR3 extends over 21 amino acids.

This CDR3 reads CASTRRRQASTGANVLTF. DNA of the CDR3: TGTGCCAGCACCCGCCGGAGACAAGCATCTACTGGGGCCAACGTCCTGACTTTC. The J gene is TRBJ2-6, the V gene TRBV7-8; D ambiguous. There are 18 residues in the CDR3. Deletions cut 7 bases from V and 2 bases from J, with 21 bases between. Germline V gene data show CDR1 as SGHVS and CDR2 as FQNEAQ.

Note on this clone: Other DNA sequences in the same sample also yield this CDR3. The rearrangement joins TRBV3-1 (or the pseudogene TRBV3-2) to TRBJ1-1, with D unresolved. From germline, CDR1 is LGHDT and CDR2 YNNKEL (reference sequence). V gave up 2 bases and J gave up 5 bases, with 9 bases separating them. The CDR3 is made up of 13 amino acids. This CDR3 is CASSQLGGTEAFF. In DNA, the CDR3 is TGTGCCAGCAGCCAATTGGGCGGGACTGAAGCTTTCTTT.

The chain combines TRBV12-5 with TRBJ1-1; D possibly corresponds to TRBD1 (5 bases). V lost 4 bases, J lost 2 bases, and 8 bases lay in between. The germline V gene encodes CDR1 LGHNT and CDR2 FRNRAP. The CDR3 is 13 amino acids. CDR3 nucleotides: TGTGCTAGTGGTTCAGACAGTAACACTGAAGCTTTCTTT. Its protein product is CASGSDSNTEAFF. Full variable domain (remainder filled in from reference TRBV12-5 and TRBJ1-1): DARVTQTPRHKVTEMGQEVTMRCQPILGHNTVFWYRQTMMQGLELLAYFRNRAPLDDSGMPKDRFSAEMPDATLATLKIQPSEPRDSAVYFCASGSDSNTEAFFGQGTRLTVV.

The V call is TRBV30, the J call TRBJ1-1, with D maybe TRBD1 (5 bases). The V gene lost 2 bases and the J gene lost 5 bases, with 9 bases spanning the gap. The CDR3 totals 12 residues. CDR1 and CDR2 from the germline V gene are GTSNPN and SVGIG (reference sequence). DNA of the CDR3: TGTGCCTGGAGTACCAGGGTAACTGAAGCTTTCTTT. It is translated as CAWSTRVTEAFF.

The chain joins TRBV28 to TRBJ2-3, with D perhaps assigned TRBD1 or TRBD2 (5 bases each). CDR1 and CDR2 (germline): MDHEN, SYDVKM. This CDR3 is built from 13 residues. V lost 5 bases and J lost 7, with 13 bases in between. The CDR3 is CASSTRGPYTQYF. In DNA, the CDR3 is TGTGCCAGCAGTACGAGGGGCCCCTATACGCAGTATTTT.

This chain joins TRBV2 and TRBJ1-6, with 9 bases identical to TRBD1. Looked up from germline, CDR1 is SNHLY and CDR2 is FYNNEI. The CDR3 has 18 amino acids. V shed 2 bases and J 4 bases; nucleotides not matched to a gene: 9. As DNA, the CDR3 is TGTGCCAGCAGTGAACCCGGGGACAGGGCGGCTTATAATTCACCCCTCCACTTT. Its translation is CASSEPGDRAAYNSPLHF.

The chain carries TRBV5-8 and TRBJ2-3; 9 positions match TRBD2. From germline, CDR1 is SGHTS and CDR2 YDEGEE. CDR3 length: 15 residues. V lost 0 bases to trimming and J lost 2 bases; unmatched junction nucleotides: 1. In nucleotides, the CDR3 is TGTGCCAGCAGCTTGGGGACTAGCGCCACAGATACGCAGTATTTT. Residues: CASSLGTSATDTQYF.

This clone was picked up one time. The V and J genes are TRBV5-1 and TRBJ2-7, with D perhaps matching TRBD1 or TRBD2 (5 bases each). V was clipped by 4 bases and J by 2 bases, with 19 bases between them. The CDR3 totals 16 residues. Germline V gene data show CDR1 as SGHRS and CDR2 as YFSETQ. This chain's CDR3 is CASSPPGRGVAYEQYF. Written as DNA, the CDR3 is TGCGCCAGCAGCCCCCCGGGACGGGGCGTAGCCTACGAGCAGTACTTC.

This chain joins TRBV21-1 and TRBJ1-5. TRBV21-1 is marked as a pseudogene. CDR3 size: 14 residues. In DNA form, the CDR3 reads TGTGCCAGCAGCAGGGGACCGGGCAATCAGCCCCAGCATTTT. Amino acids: CASSRGPGNQPQHF.

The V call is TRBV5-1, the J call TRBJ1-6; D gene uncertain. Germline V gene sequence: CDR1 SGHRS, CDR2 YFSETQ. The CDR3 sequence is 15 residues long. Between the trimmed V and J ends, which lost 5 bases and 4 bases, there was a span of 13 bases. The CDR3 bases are TGCGCCAGCAGTCCACTCGGAGATTATAATTCACCCCTCCACTTT. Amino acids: CASSPLGDYNSPLHF.

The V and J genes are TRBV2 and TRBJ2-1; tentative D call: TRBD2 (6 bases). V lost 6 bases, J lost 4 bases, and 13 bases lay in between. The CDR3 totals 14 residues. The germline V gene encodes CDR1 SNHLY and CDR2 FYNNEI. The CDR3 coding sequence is TGTGCCAGCAGCCCGGGACTTATATACAATGAGCAGTTCTTC. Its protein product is CASSPGLIYNEQFF. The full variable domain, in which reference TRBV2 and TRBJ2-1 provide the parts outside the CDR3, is EPEVTQTPSHQVTQMGQEVILRCVPISNHLYFYWYRQILGQKVEFLVSFYNNEISEKSEIFDDQFSVERPDGSNFTLKIRSTKLEDSAMYFCASSPGLIYNEQFFGPGTRLTVL.

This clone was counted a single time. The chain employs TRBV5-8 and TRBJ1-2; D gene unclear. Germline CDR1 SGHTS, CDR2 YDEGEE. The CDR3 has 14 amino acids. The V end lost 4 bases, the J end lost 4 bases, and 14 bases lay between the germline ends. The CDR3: CASSLGRGTYGYTF. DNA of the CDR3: TGTGCCAGCAGCCTGGGTCGGGGAACCTATGGCTACACCTTC.

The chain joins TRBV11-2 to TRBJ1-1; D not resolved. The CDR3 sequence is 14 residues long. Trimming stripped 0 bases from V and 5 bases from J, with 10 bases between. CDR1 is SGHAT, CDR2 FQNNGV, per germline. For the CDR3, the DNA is TGTGCCAGCAGCTTAGACGGTGGCAGGACTGAAGCTTTCTTT. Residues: CASSLDGGRTEAFF.

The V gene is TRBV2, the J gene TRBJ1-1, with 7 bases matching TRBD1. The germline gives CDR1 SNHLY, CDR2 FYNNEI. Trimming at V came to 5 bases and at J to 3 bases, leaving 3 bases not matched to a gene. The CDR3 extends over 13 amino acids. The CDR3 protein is CASSPRGDTEAFF. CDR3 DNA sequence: TGTGCCAGCAGTCCCAGGGGGGACACTGAAGCTTTCTTT.

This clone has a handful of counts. The CDR3 here is CASSEARGSYEQYF. The CDR3 DNA follows: TGTGCCAGCAGTGAAGCCCGAGGGAGCTACGAGCAGTACTTC. The chain has TRBV2 and TRBJ2-7; D is perhaps TRBD2 (5 bases). The germline V and J ends were trimmed by 0 bases and 3 bases, with 9 bases remaining between them. The CDR3 is made up of 14 amino acids. CDR1 is SNHLY and CDR2 is FYNNEI in the germline V gene. Supplemented by reference TRBV2 and TRBJ2-7, the full variable domain reads EPEVTQTPSHQVTQMGQEVILRCVPISNHLYFYWYRQILGQKVEFLVSFYNNEISEKSEIFDDQFSVERPDGSNFTLKIRSTKLEDSAMYFCASSEARGSYEQYFGPGTRLTVT.

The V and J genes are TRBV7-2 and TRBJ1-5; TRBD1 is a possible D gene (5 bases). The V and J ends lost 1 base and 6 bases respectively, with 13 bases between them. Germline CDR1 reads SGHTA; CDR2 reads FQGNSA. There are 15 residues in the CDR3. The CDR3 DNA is TGTGCCAGCAGCTTAGGGGCGGGGGGGTCTCAGCCCCAGCATTTT. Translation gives CASSLGAGGSQPQHF.